One and the same sample provided the 17 T cell receptor beta chains below, sequenced in a study of kidney transplant recipient with SARS-CoV-2 infection. TCRdb re-called the reads with MiXCR, one entry per CDR3 protein. The table records approximately 240,000 distinct CDR3 sequences, more than 25% of them present only once. The sample here was a blood sample, taken at baseline and between days 110 and 120 from a kidney transplant recipient. The receptors come from a young adult male patient who had COVID-19 and was a kidney transplant recipient. Some T cells may arise from the graft donor.

The sample holds many counts of this clonotype. V and J are TRBV24-1 and TRBJ2-7; TRBD1 agrees at 7 bases. V was pared by 4 bases and J by 2 bases, with 1 base of the junction left unmatched. In germline, CDR1 is KGHDR, CDR2 SFDVKD. CDR3 length: 13 amino acids. As DNA, the CDR3 is TGTGCCACCAGTGAAACAGGGGCCTACGAGCAGTACTTC. This codes for CATSETGAYEQYF.

Many counts were recorded for this clonotype. This chain joins TRBV29-1 and TRBJ2-7; TRBD1 matches at 9 bases. From germline, CDR1 is SQVTM and CDR2 ANQGSEA. V lost 4 bases to trimming and J lost 2 bases; unmatched junction nucleotides: 3. The CDR3 sequence is 13 residues long. The CDR3 spells CSVVGTGTYEQYF. The CDR3 DNA reads as TGCAGCGTTGTCGGGACAGGGACCTACGAGCAGTACTTC.

This clonotype was counted ten times or more. The chain joins TRBV19 to TRBJ1-1; 8 bases align to TRBD1. CDR1 is LNHDA and CDR2 is SQIVND in the germline V gene (reference sequence). The junction had 5 bases not matched to a gene; V was cut back by 5 bases and J by 3 bases. The CDR3 runs 14 residues. The CDR3 region has the DNA TGTGCCAGTAGTGATGGGACAGGCTACACTGAAGCTTTCTTT. It codes for CASSDGTGYTEAFF.

In the case of this clonotype: With a much larger clone just one base away, this may be a read error. The V and J genes are TRBV7-1 and TRBJ1-2; D perhaps matches TRBD1 (5 bases). Being an ORF, TRBV7-1 has a function that is uncertain. Trimming took 5 bases from V and 4 from J, leaving 23 bases between them. This CDR3 is 17 amino acids long. In nucleotides, the CDR3 is TGTGCCAGCAGCCTTGGGGTTCACGGGGGAAAGACCTATGGCTACACCTTC. This encodes CASSLGVHGGKTYGYTF.

This clonotype appeared once. The chain combines TRBV9 with TRBJ1-2; tentative D call: TRBD1 (6 bases). The CDR3 sequence is 14 residues long. In germline, CDR1 is SGDLS, CDR2 YYNGEE. Trimming pared 3 bases from V and 7 bases from J, leaving 16 bases between. This CDR3 is CASSANTGRAGYTF. CDR3 DNA: TGTGCCAGCAGCGCTAATACAGGGAGGGCTGGCTACACCTTC.

Remarks on this clonotype: A much larger clonotype is one base distant, so this may be a read error. The conserved final phenylalanine or tryptophan is absent from the CDR3, which likely points to a read error. The J gene is TRBJ1-2, the V gene TRBV6-9; D is uncertain. Germline assignment: CDR1 MNHGY and CDR2 SVAAGI. CDR3 length: 17 residues. Trimming took 5 bases from V and 4 from J, leaving 23 bases between them. The CDR3 is CASSGILPYGKTYGYTS. Here the CDR3 DNA reads TGTGCCAGCAGTGGGATTCTGCCTTACGGAAAGACCTATGGCTACACCTCC.

This clonotype was counted at least ten times. V usage is TRBV7-7 and J usage is TRBJ1-2, with D uncertain. Germline loops: CDR1 SSHAT, CDR2 FNYEAQ (reference sequence). This CDR3 region has 17 residues. V dropped 5 bases and J dropped 4 bases, with 23 bases sitting between them. Here the CDR3 reads CASSGIGKCRKTYGYTF. The CDR3, as DNA: TGTGCCAGCAGCGGTATTGGTAAGTGCCGAAAGACCTATGGCTACACCTTC.

Turning to this clonotype: A clone one base away is much larger, so this may be a read error. This rearrangement joins TRBV12-3 or TRBV12-4 to TRBJ1-2; 7 nucleotides line up with TRBD1. The CDR3 covers 14 residues. CDR3 residues: CTSSFGPQGYGYTF. The CDR3 region has the DNA TGTACCAGCAGTTTCGGGCCACAGGGGTATGGCTACACCTTC.

Comments on this clonotype: This sequence may be a read error, since a much larger clone differs from it by one base. The chain couples TRBV9 to TRBJ2-2, with 9 bases that match TRBD1. Germline assignment: CDR1 SGDLS and CDR2 YYNGEE. There are 15 residues in the CDR3. In nucleotides, the CDR3 is TGTGCCGGCAGCGGATACAGGGGGCCGGCCGGGGAGCTGTTTTTT. This encodes CAGSGYRGPAGELFF.

Turning to this clonotype: A much larger clone differs by one base, so this may be a read error. This chain's CDR3 is CSASWAMANTEAFF. CDR3 nucleotides: TGCAGTGCTTCCTGGGCCATGGCGAACACTGAAGCTTTCTTT. This chain joins TRBV20-1 and TRBJ1-1, with D unresolved. Trimming took off 5 bases at V and 1 base at J, with 14 bases between the two ends. Germline CDR1 and CDR2: DFQATT and SNEGSKA (reference sequence). This CDR3 is 14 amino acids long.

This clonotype has a count of ten or more. The chain couples TRBV19 to TRBJ1-2; D unresolved. The CDR3 loop spans 12 amino acids. Trimming cost V 10 bases and J 8 bases, with 17 bases left between them. Germline assignment: CDR1 LNHDA and CDR2 SQIVND (reference sequence). CDR3 in DNA: TGTGCCACTGCCCTTGGGGAGAAAGGCTACACCTTC. Its translation: CATALGEKGYTF.

A word on this clonotype: Given a much more abundant clone one base away, this may be a read error. It is likely a read error, because the conserved phenylalanine at the end of the CDR3 is missing. The V call is TRBV3-1, the J call TRBJ2-7, with 10 bases that match TRBD1. Germline V gives CDR1 LGHDT, CDR2 YNNKEL (reference sequence). V was pared by 4 bases and J by 4 bases, with 1 base of the junction left unmatched. The CDR3 is 13 amino acids. This CDR3 is CASSRDRGYEQYL. CDR3 nucleotide sequence: TGTGCCAGCAGCCGGGACAGGGGTTACGAGCAGTACCTC.

Notes on this clonotype: With a much larger clone just one base away, this may be a read error. The CDR3 nucleotides read TGTGCTAGTGGTTTGGTACTTGGGACAGATTCTGAAGCTTTCTTT. Its protein is CASGLVLGTDSEAFF. The chain employs TRBV12-5 and TRBJ1-1; 7 bases are a match to TRBD1. The V gene's germline CDR1 is LGHNT and CDR2 FRNRAP. V shed 0 bases, J shed 6 bases, and the junction held 7 bases outside the gene matches. This CDR3 region has 15 residues.

Details on this clonotype: A much larger clone lies a single base off, so this may be a read error. The chain recombines TRBV8-2 with TRBJ2-6. TRBV8-2 is classified as a pseudogene. CDR3 length: 17 residues. CDR3 sequence: CGRKRRITQSRANVPTF. The CDR3, as DNA: TGTGGCAGGAAACGTAGGATAACACAAAGTCGGGCCAACGTCCCGACTTTC.

This clonotype has a count of ten or more. The chain uses TRBV20-1 and TRBJ2-1; tentatively, D is TRBD1 (6 bases). Trimming removed 3 bases at V and 0 bases at J, with 12 bases between. This CDR3 is built from 15 residues. The germline V gene has CDR1 DFQATT and CDR2 SNEGSKA (reference sequence). In nucleotides, the CDR3 is TGCAGTGCTAGGGATACAGGGAGCTCCTACAATGAGCAGTTCTTC. This translates into CSARDTGSSYNEQFF.

This clonotype showed up many times. The chain carries TRBV12-3 or TRBV12-4 and TRBJ2-3; TRBD2 matches at 12 bases. V shed 6 bases and J 2 bases; nucleotides not matched to a gene: 15. This CDR3 comprises 19 residues. CDR3 loop: CASSDRRRGLAGYTDTQYF. The CDR3 DNA reads as TGTGCCAGCAGCGACCGCCGGAGGGGACTAGCGGGTTACACAGATACGCAGTATTTT.

As for this clonotype: A much larger clone lies a single base off, so this may be a read error. The rearrangement joins TRBV27 to TRBJ2-2; D perhaps matches TRBD2 (5 bases). CDR1 and CDR2 (germline): MNHEY, SMNVEV (reference sequence). There are 13 residues in the CDR3. The CDR3 coding sequence is TGTGCCAGCAGTTTTAAGAACACCGGGAAGCTGTTTTTT. Amino acids: CASSFKNTGKLFF.